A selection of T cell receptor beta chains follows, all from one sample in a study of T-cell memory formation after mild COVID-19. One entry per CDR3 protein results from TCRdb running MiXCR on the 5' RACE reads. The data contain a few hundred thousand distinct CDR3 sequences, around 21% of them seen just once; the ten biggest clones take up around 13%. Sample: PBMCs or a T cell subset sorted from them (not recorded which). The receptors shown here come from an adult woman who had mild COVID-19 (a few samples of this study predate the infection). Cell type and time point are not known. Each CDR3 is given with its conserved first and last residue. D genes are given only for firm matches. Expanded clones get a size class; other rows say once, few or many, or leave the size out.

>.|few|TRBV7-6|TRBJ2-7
TGTGCCAGCAGCTCCACGGCAGGGATAATTTACGTGGAGCAGTACTTC
CASSSTAGIIYVEQYF
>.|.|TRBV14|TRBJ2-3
TGTGCCAGCAGCCGGGACACGAGGAGGACAGATACGCAGTATTTT
CASSRDTRRTDTQYF
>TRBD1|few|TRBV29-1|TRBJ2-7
TGCAGCGTGGAGGGACAGGGGGCCTACGAGCAGTACTTC
CSVEGQGAYEQYF
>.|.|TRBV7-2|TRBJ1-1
TGTGCCAGCAGCTTAAACTCCGTGAACACTGAAGCTTTCTTT
CASSLNSVNTEAFF
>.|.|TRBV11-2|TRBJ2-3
TGTGCCAGCAGCTTAGCCCGGGTCAGCAAGTATTTT
CASSLARVSKYF
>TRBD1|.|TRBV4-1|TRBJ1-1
TGCGCCAGCAGCCAAGGACAGGGGGACGATGAAGCTTTCTTT
CASSQGQGDDEAFF
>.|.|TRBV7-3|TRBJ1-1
TGTGCCAGCAGCTTATCATTAAGCACTGAAGCTTTCTTT
CASSLSLSTEAFF
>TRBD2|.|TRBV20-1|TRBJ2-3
TGCAGTGCTAGCCCGAGCGGGATCCATACAGATACGCAGTATTTT
CSASPSGIHTDTQYF
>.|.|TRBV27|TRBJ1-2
TGTGCCATCGGCCGAGACAGGTGGAATGGCTACACCTTC
CAIGRDRWNGYTF
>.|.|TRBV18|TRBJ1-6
TGTGCCAGCTCACCATCAGGGCCGGGTAATTCACCCCTCCACTTT
CASSPSGPGNSPLHF
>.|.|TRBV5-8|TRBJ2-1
TGTGCCAGCGGGAGCGGGCTCTCCTACAATGAGCAGTTCTTC
CASGSGLSYNEQFF
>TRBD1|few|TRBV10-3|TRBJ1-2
TGTGCCATCAGGGACACGACAGGGCCCCCGGGAGGCTACACCTTC
CAIRDTTGPPGGYTF
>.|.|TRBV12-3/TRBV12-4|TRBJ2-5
TGTGCCAGCAAAACCGGTGGGGAGACCCAGTACTTC
CASKTGGETQYF
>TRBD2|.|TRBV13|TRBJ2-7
TGTGCCACCTCGGGACTAGCGGACTCCTACGAGCAGTACTTC
CATSGLADSYEQYF
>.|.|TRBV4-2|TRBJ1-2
TGTGCCAGCAGCCAAGAGGGGGGTTGGACAGACTCCTATGGCTACACCTTC
CASSQEGGWTDSYGYTF
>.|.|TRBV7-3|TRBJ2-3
TGTGCCAGCAGCCCGGCTATCACAGATACGCAGTATTTT
CASSPAITDTQYF
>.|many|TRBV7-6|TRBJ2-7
TGTGCCAGCAGCTTAAGTTTCCCCGGTAGCTCCTACGAGCAGTACTTC
CASSLSFPGSSYEQYF
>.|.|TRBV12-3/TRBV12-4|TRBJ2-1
TGTGCCAGCAGTTTAGCCCGGGTTGAGCAGTTCTTC
CASSLARVEQFF
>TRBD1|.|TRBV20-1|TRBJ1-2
TGCAGTGCTGGGGGACAGCGCTATGGCTACACCTTC
CSAGGQRYGYTF
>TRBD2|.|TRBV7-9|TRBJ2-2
TGTGCCAGCAGCTTACCCCTCCTGGGCGGGAGGACCGGGGAGCTGTTTTTT
CASSLPLLGGRTGELFF
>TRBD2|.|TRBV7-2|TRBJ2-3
TGTGCCAGCAGTCCTTTAGCGGGGATCACAGATACGCAGTATTTT
CASSPLAGITDTQYF
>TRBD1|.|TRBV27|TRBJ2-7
TGTGCCAGCAGACGACAGGGGGCGCGTGTCGAGCAGTACTTC
CASRRQGARVEQYF
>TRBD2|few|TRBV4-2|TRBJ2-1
TGTGCCAGCAGCACCCGGACTAGCGGGAGTGCCCTCGCCTACAATGAGCAGTTCTTC
CASSTRTSGSALAYNEQFF
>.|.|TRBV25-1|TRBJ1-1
TGTGCCAGCAGTGAATGGGGGGGGCAGAGTACTGAAGCTTTCTTT
CASSEWGGQSTEAFF
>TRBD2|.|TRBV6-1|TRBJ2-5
TGTGCCAGCAGTGAACAGGGACTAGGCCAAGAGACCCAGTACTTC
CASSEQGLGQETQYF
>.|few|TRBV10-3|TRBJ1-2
TGTGCCATCAGTGAAAAGGGGTTTAACTATGGCTACACCTTC
CAISEKGFNYGYTF
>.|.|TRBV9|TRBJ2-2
TGTGCCAGCAGCGTAGAATTCGGGCACTCTAACACCGGGGAGCTGTTTTTT
CASSVEFGHSNTGELFF
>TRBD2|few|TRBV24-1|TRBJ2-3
TGTGCCACCAGTGATCAGAACCTAGCGGGGGGGGCAGATACGCAGTATTTT
CATSDQNLAGGADTQYF
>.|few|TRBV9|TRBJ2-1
TGTGCCAGCAGCTGGGTCCCCCTGGGGCAGGCTTCTGAGCAGTTCTTC
CASSWVPLGQASEQFF
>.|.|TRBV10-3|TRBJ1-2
TGTGCCATCAGTGTATTGGGGGGCTACACCTTC
CAISVLGGYTF
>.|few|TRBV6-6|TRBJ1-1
TGTGCCACGCGAGGGGCGTACAATGAAGCTTTCTTT
CATRGAYNEAFF
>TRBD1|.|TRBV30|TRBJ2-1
TGTGCCTGGAGTGTACGACAGGGCCAGCAGTTCTTC
CAWSVRQGQQFF
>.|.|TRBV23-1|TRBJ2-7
TGCGCCAGCAGTCAAGGACTTTCCTCGTACGAGCAGTACTTC
CASSQGLSSYEQYF
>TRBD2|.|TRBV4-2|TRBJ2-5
TGTGCCAGCAGCCAAGGAACGGGGGGAATGGTCAGAGAGACCCAGTACTTC
CASSQGTGGMVRETQYF
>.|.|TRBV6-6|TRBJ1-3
TGTGCCAGCAGCCGACAGGCCGCCCCGGGAAACACCATATATTTT
CASSRQAAPGNTIYF
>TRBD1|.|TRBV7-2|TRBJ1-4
TGTGCCAGCAGCCTGGGACAGACTGCAACTAATGAAAAACTGTTTTTT
CASSLGQTATNEKLFF
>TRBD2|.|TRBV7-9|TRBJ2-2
TGTGCCAGCAGCCCCAGCGGGAGAGGTACCGGGGAGCTGTTTTTT
CASSPSGRGTGELFF
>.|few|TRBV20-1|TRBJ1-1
TGCAGTGCTAGTATAAAAGATGGGTTCAACACTGAAGCTTTCTTT
CSASIKDGFNTEAFF
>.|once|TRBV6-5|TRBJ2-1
TGTGCCAGCAGCATAGGTTACAATGAGCAGTTCTTC
CASSIGYNEQFF
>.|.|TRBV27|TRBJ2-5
TGTGCCAGCAGTTTAAGGTGGCAAGAGACCCAGTACTTC
CASSLRWQETQYF
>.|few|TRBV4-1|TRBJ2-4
TGCGCCAGCAGCCAAGTGGGGGGTGTCAAAAACATTCAGTACTTC
CASSQVGGVKNIQYF
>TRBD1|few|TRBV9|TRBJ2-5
TGTGCCAGCAGCGTAGTAGGAAAGGGGACAGGGGAGACCCAGTACTTC
CASSVVGKGTGETQYF
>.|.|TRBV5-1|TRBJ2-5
TGCGCCAGCAGCCGGCTCAGGGAGACCCAGTACTTC
CASSRLRETQYF
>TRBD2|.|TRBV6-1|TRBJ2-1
TGTGCCAGTCGGACTAGCGGAGACAACGATGAGCAGTTCTTC
CASRTSGDNDEQFF
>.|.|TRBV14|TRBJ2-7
TGTGCCAGCAGCTTGGCGTTTAGCGGCGGGCAGTACTTC
CASSLAFSGGQYF
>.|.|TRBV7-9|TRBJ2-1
TGTGCCAGCAGCTCAAAAACCGGGACCAAAAATGAGCAGTTCTTC
CASSSKTGTKNEQFF
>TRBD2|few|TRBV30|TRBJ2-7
TGTGCCTGGAGTGTACTAGCGGGAGGATACTCCTACGAGCAGTACTTC
CAWSVLAGGYSYEQYF
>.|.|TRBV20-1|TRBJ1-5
TGCAGCCCCGGGTTGGAGGCACTAGATCAGCCCCAGCATTTT
CSPGLEALDQPQHF
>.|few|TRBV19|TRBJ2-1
TGTGCCAGTAGTACTCCGGGACAGGGGAGTAGCGGGAGTTACAATGAGCAGTTCTTC
CASSTPGQGSSGSYNEQFF
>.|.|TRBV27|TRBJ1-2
TGTGCCAGCAGTCTCTTGGCGAACCGGGCCCGAGATAACTATGGCTACACCTTC
CASSLLANRARDNYGYTF
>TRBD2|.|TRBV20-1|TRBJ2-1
TGCAGTGCTACCCCGGGACTAGCCGTTACCAGCTCCTACAATGAGCAGTTCTTC
CSATPGLAVTSSYNEQFF
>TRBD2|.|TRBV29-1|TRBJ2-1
TGCAGCGTTGAAGGAAGACTAGCTCATGAGCAGTTCTTC
CSVEGRLAHEQFF
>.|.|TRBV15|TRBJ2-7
TGTGCCACCAGCAGAGAGGGCCTCTCCTACGAGCAGTACTTC
CATSREGLSYEQYF